A single sample is the source of the 26 T cell receptor beta chains below, sequenced in a study of spatial heterogeneity in lung cancer (dated by TCRdb to the late 2010s). Broader findings and caveats from the paper: The tumor nonsynonymous mutation count correlated with the number of expanded intratumoral alpha and beta TCRs.

Libraries were built with 5' RACE. Instrument used: NextSeq 500. TCRdb reran the public reads through fastp at Q25 and MiXCR, keeping productive beta chains. Every distinct CDR3 protein forms one entry, paired with its most common genes and DNA. This sample holds under 15,000 distinct CDR3 sequences; around 5% were observed only once. The top ten clones comprise about 16% of the sample. Their target antigens are unknown. The time point label, as the study defines it: sample taken at primary tumor resection. Sequenced here: lung tumor tissue, sampled at surgery. The receptors here all came from a female donor with early-stage non-small cell lung cancer.

In this sample, this clonotype turned up many times. This beta chain represents an off-target read in a library built for alpha chains; its size is of limited meaning. This chain links TRBV7-2 with TRBJ2-2; D perhaps matches TRBD2 (5 bases). Germline V lookup: CDR1 SGHTA, CDR2 FQGNSA. Deletions cut 1 base from V and 6 bases from J, with 18 bases between. The CDR3 contains 17 residues. Here the CDR3 reads CASSLGLTPDLAGELFF. CDR3 sequence (DNA): TGTGCCAGCAGCTTAGGACTAACACCCGATCTAGCCGGGGAGCTGTTTTTT.

This clonotype was detected many times. Being off target in a library aimed at alpha chains, this beta chain has a size of little meaning. The V call is TRBV27, the J call TRBJ1-1, with unresolved D. CDR1 and CDR2 (germline): MNHEY, SMNVEV (reference sequence). V lost 5 bases, J lost 0 bases, and 13 bases lay in between. The CDR3 has 15 amino acids. The CDR3 region has the DNA TGTGCCAGCAGTACCCGGTTCGCTCTGAACACTGAAGCTTTCTTT. This encodes CASSTRFALNTEAFF.

Concerning this clonotype itself: This beta chain is an off-target read within a library intended for alpha chains, so its frequency means little. The chain joins TRBV15 to TRBJ1-2; D not certain. The germline gives CDR1 LNHNV, CDR2 YYDKDF (reference sequence). The CDR3 extends over 14 amino acids. V lost 1 base to trimming and J lost 4 bases, with 10 bases between them. In DNA, the CDR3 is TGTGCCACCAGCAGAGTCCAGACGACCTATGGCTACACCTTC. Amino acid sequence: CATSRVQTTYGYTF.

This clonotype occurred a few times. Since the library was made to target alpha chains, this beta chain is a stray read and its abundance is not meaningful. This chain uses TRBV4-2 with TRBJ2-2; D not certain. The CDR3 has 18 amino acids. Germline V gene lookup returns CDR1 LGHNA and CDR2 YNFKEQ. Between the trimmed V and J ends, which lost 0 bases and 3 bases, there was a span of 17 bases. The CDR3 bases are TGTGCCAGCAGCCAAGAGGGTTTGGCTTCCATATACACCGGGGAGCTGTTTTTT. Protein: CASSQEGLASIYTGELFF.

Ten or more counts support this clonotype. A library made for alpha chains picked up this beta chain off target, so its size means little. The chain joins TRBV5-1 to TRBJ2-1; D possibly corresponds to TRBD1 (6 bases). Germline CDR1 SGHRS, CDR2 YFSETQ. This CDR3 has 14 residues. V lost 5 bases, J lost 8 bases, and 17 bases lay in between. Here the CDR3 reads CASSPIGGGDEQFF. The CDR3 DNA is TGCGCCAGCAGTCCAATTGGGGGCGGAGATGAGCAGTTCTTC.

This clonotype was seen many times. This beta chain represents an off-target read in a library built for alpha chains; its size is of limited meaning. The V and J genes are TRBV5-1 and TRBJ2-5; D perhaps matches TRBD1 (7 bases). The V gene's germline CDR1 is SGHRS and CDR2 YFSETQ. The CDR3 runs to 18 residues. Trimming stripped 0 bases from V and 2 bases from J, with 20 bases between. DNA of the CDR3: TGCGCCAGCAGCTTGGCCGGAGGGGGCGAGCTCCTTCAAGAGACCCAGTACTTC. Protein product: CASSLAGGGELLQETQYF.

This clonotype was seen ten or more times. With the library built for alpha chains, this beta chain is off target and its frequency is not meaningful. The V and J genes are TRBV5-5 and TRBJ2-2; D tentatively fits TRBD1 or TRBD2 (5 bases each). The CDR3 extends over 12 amino acids. V lost 4 bases, J lost 13 bases, and 14 bases lay in between. Germline assignment: CDR1 SGHKS and CDR2 YYEKEE (reference sequence). The chain's CDR3 is CASSRRDRWLFF. The CDR3 DNA reads as TGTGCCAGCAGCCGCCGGGACCGTTGGCTGTTTTTT.

A note on this clonotype: Since it is a stray read in a library aimed at alpha chains, this beta chain has a size that is not meaningful. The chain has TRBV20-1 and TRBJ2-7; no clear D gene. This CDR3 contains 14 residues. The V gene's germline CDR1 is DFQATT and CDR2 SNEGSKA (reference sequence). V was shortened by 3 bases and J by 6 bases, with 18 bases between the two germline ends. The CDR3 sequence is CSASPEWGRIEQYF. CDR3 bases: TGCAGTGCTAGTCCCGAATGGGGAAGGATCGAGCAGTACTTC.

Many counts were recorded for this clonotype. The size of this beta chain means little, since it is a stray read in a library made for alpha chains. The gene calls are TRBV27 and TRBJ2-3; possibly TRBD1 or TRBD2 for D (5 bases each). V gave up 7 bases and J gave up 2 bases, with 16 bases separating them. CDR1 is MNHEY and CDR2 is SMNVEV in the germline V gene (reference sequence). CDR3 length: 15 residues. For the CDR3, the DNA is TGTGCCAGCAACCGGGACCCACCTCACACAGATACGCAGTATTTT. As protein: CASNRDPPHTDTQYF.

This clonotype occurred many times. This beta chain is an unintended read in a library built for alpha chains; its size means little. The genes are TRBV11-1 and TRBJ2-5; a possible D gene is TRBD1 (6 bases). The V end lost 5 bases, the J end lost 2 bases, and 18 bases lay between the germline ends. The CDR3 consists of 16 residues. The germline gives CDR1 SGHAT, CDR2 FQDESV (reference sequence). The CDR3: CASSKGDGTGQETQYF. Written as DNA, the CDR3 is TGTGCCAGCAGCAAGGGGGACGGCACCGGGCAAGAGACCCAGTACTTC.

Ten or more counts support this clonotype. The library was built for alpha chains, so this beta chain is an off-target read and its size means little. The chain joins TRBV18 to TRBJ2-4; D unresolved. Trimming took 2 bases from V and 11 from J, leaving 7 bases between them. CDR3 length equals 11 residues. Per the germline V gene, CDR1 is KGHSH and CDR2 is LQKENI. DNA of the CDR3: TGTGCCAGCTCACCAGAAAAGCTTCAGTACTTC. Amino acids: CASSPEKLQYF.

Remarks on this clonotype: Because the library targeted alpha chains, this beta chain is an off-target read whose size means little. The rearrangement joins TRBV18 to TRBJ1-3; TRBD1 might be the D (6 bases). Between the trimmed V and J ends, which lost 3 bases and 1 base, there was a span of 13 bases. CDR3 length equals 16 residues. CDR1 and CDR2 from the germline V gene are KGHSH and LQKENI. The CDR3: CASSPRDTRSGNTIYF. CDR3 nucleotides: TGTGCCAGCTCACCGAGGGACACTCGGTCTGGAAACACCATATATTTT.

This clonotype was counted many times. This beta chain is an unintended read in a library built for alpha chains; its size means little. The rearrangement links TRBV12-3 or TRBV12-4 to TRBJ2-5, with 8 nucleotides matching TRBD2. This CDR3 comprises 15 residues. The ends lost 3 bases at V and 0 bases at J; junction bases unmatched: 3. CDR3 sequence: CASSLEREYQETQYF. CDR3 nucleotides: TGTGCCAGCAGTTTGGAGCGGGAGTACCAAGAGACCCAGTACTTC.

The sample holds many counts of this clonotype. This beta chain is a stray read from a library made for alpha chains; its abundance is not meaningful. The rearrangement joins TRBV11-3 to TRBJ2-1; TRBD2 matches at 10 bases. Germline CDR1 is SGHNT and CDR2 is YENEEA. The CDR3 is made up of 14 amino acids. Germline trimming cut 5 bases from V and 8 bases from J; bases unmatched to any gene: 6. CDR3 region: CASSRSGGAYEQFF. The CDR3 bases are TGTGCCAGCAGCCGCAGCGGGGGGGCCTATGAGCAGTTCTTC.

This clonotype was observed at least ten times. The library was designed around alpha chains, so this beta chain is a stray read whose abundance carries little weight. The V gene is TRBV7-2, the J gene TRBJ2-3; possibly TRBD2 for D (6 bases). V lost 1 base and J 3 bases, leaving 8 bases between the germline ends. Germline V gene lookup returns CDR1 SGHTA and CDR2 FQGNSA. This CDR3 is built from 14 residues. The CDR3 reads CASSLGRGTDTQYF. CDR3 bases: TGTGCCAGCAGCTTAGGACGGGGGACAGATACGCAGTATTTT.

In its sample, this clonotype was seen many times. This beta chain lies outside the target of a library built for alpha chains; its clone size means little. V usage is TRBV2 and J usage is TRBJ1-6; D possibly corresponds to TRBD1 (5 bases). Germline loops: CDR1 SNHLY, CDR2 FYNNEI. V was pared by 4 bases and J by 9 bases, with 13 bases between. The CDR3 runs 14 residues. The CDR3 DNA sequence: TGTGCCAGCAGTGCGAGCCAAAGGGGTTCACCCCTCCACTTT. It yields the protein CASSASQRGSPLHF. The variable domain in full, with the rest retrieved from reference TRBV2 and TRBJ1-6, is EPEVTQTPSHQVTQMGQEVILRCVPISNHLYFYWYRQILGQKVEFLVSFYNNEISEKSEIFDDQFSVERPDGSNFTLKIRSTKLEDSAMYFCASSASQRGSPLHFGNGTRLTVT.

Ten or more counts support this clonotype. For a library built for alpha chains, this beta chain is a stray read; little rests on its size. The CDR3 DNA follows: TGTGCCAGCAACCCGCCTGGACAGTGCTATCAGCCCCAGCATTTT. Its translation is CASNPPGQCYQPQHF. This rearrangement joins TRBV7-2 to TRBJ1-5, with D possibly TRBD1 on 6 matching bases. Germline V CDR1 and CDR2: SGHTA, FQGNSA. V shed 7 bases and J shed 5 bases, with 18 bases lying between them. The CDR3 sequence is 15 residues long.

Sample share makes this clonotype medium-sized. Since it is a stray read in a library aimed at alpha chains, this beta chain has a size that is not meaningful. This sequence joins TRBV18 and TRBJ2-1; D gene ambiguous. This CDR3 comprises 12 residues. Germline assignment: CDR1 KGHSH and CDR2 LQKENI. Deletions cut 3 bases from V and 7 bases from J, with 7 bases between. The CDR3 DNA reads TGTGCCAGCTCACCCACAACTAATGAGCAGTTCTTC. Translated: CASSPTTNEQFF. Based on the CDR3 plus reference TRBV18 and TRBJ2-1, the full variable domain is NAGVMQNPRHLVRRRGQEARLRCSPMKGHSHVYWYRQLPEEGLKFMVYLQKENIIDESGMPKERFSAEFPKEGPSILRIQQVVRGDSAAYFCASSPTTNEQFFGPGTRLTVL.

This clonotype has at least ten counts. Within a library made for alpha chains, this beta chain is off target, and its count is uninformative. V is TRBV12-3 or TRBV12-4 and J is TRBJ1-2, with 7 nucleotides matching TRBD1. V lost 4 bases to trimming and J lost 7 bases; unmatched junction nucleotides: 9. This CDR3 has 14 amino acids. CDR3 sequence (DNA): TGTGCCAGCAGTTCCCACGACAGGGAGGTTGGCTACACCTTC. This codes for CASSSHDREVGYTF.

This clonotype was detected many times. Since the library was made to target alpha chains, this beta chain is a stray read and its abundance is not meaningful. The gene calls are TRBV29-1 and TRBJ1-2; D uncertain. V was cut by 4 bases and J by 6 bases, with 18 bases left in between. This CDR3 region has 14 residues. Per germline, CDR1 SQVTM and CDR2 ANQGSEA. CDR3 sequence reads: CSVVLMQEVNGYTF. CDR3 nucleotides: TGCAGCGTTGTTTTGATGCAAGAGGTAAATGGCTACACCTTC.

In its sample, this clonotype was seen many times. This beta chain turned up in a library designed for alpha chains; as an off-target read, its abundance says little. The chain recombines TRBV6-5 with TRBJ2-5; D is perhaps TRBD1 (6 bases). V was cut by 8 bases and J by 4 bases, with 20 bases left in between. The CDR3 totals 15 residues. The V gene's germline CDR1 is MNHEY and CDR2 SVGAGI. The CDR3 loop reads CASRLGGIERETQYF. The DNA of the CDR3 is TGTGCCAGCCGTTTAGGGGGAATCGAGCGAGAGACCCAGTACTTC.

This clonotype was recorded many times. Within a library made for alpha chains, this beta chain is off target, and its count is uninformative. V usage is TRBV20-1 and J usage is TRBJ2-7; TRBD1 matches 8 bases. The junction had 10 bases not matched to a gene; V was cut back by 5 bases and J by 1 base. CDR3 length: 15 amino acids. CDR1 DFQATT and CDR2 SNEGSKA come from the germline V gene (reference sequence). CDR3 loop: CSAELPRQGSYEQYF. In nucleotides, the CDR3 is TGCAGTGCTGAACTTCCCCGACAGGGGTCCTACGAGCAGTACTTC.

Ten or more counts support this clonotype. A library made for alpha chains picked up this beta chain off target, so its size means little. The chain couples TRBV6-2 or TRBV6-3 to TRBJ1-1; D not certain. Germline V gene data show CDR1 as MNHEY and CDR2 as SVGEGT. V lost 4 bases, J lost 5 bases, and 14 bases lay in between. The CDR3 runs 14 residues. CDR3 amino acids: CASSSLGVVTEAFF. CDR3 nucleotide sequence: TGTGCCAGCAGTTCACTAGGCGTTGTAACTGAAGCTTTCTTT.

This clonotype has at least ten counts. This beta chain is an off-target read within a library intended for alpha chains, so its frequency means little. The chain joins TRBV7-7 to TRBJ2-7; 10 nucleotides align to TRBD1. Germline values: CDR1 SSHAT, CDR2 FNYEAQ (reference sequence). With V trimmed by 5 bases and J by 7 bases, 8 bases remained unmatched. This CDR3 has 14 amino acids. Here the CDR3 reads CASSAGQGLLEQYF. In DNA, the CDR3 is TGTGCCAGCAGCGCGGGACAGGGGCTGTTAGAGCAGTACTTC.

The table lists this clonotype with many counts. For a library built for alpha chains, this beta chain is a stray read; little rests on its size. V is TRBV5-1 and J is TRBJ1-5; D remains ambiguous. This CDR3 region has 13 residues. V was clipped by 3 bases and J by 5 bases, with 9 bases between them. Germline V lookup: CDR1 SGHRS, CDR2 YFSETQ. The CDR3, as DNA: TGCGCCAGCAGCTATAATCGAGATCAGCCCCAGCATTTT. It is translated as CASSYNRDQPQHF.

Details on this clonotype: Being off target in a library aimed at alpha chains, this beta chain has a size of little meaning. The rearrangement uses TRBV2 and TRBJ2-7; D is perhaps TRBD2 (6 bases). Germline V gene lookup returns CDR1 SNHLY and CDR2 FYNNEI. V lost 4 bases to trimming and J lost 2 bases, with 12 bases between them. CDR3 size: 14 residues. The CDR3 DNA reads TGTGCCAGCAGTGCGACGGGGGTACCCTACGAGCAGTACTTC. It specifies CASSATGVPYEQYF.